These 3 T cell receptor beta chains came from one sample sequenced in a study of shared clonotypes between healthy human individuals. CD8 cells classed as naive were CD45RO-negative and positively selected for CCR7, excluding terminally differentiated effector memory CD45RA+ cells. Measured with immunoSEQ multiplex PCR; TCRdb has only the in-frame clones, and not every one. The sample consists of approximately 1.9 million clones, 85% to 95% of them appearing once. The sequenced material came from naive CD8+ T cells from PBMCs. The receptor set was obtained from a man aged 18 to 30 in good health. Some clones in this sample may be carry-over from other donors' samples.

There are a few counts of this clone. The J gene is TRBJ2-1, the V gene TRBV7-9; 10 nucleotides agree with TRBD2. CDR3 size: 13 residues. Germline CDR1 is SEHNR and CDR2 is FQNEAQ (reference sequence). V lost 8 bases and J lost 7; bases outside the gene matches: 5. In DNA form, the CDR3 reads TGTGCCAGCCTAGCGGGAGTAGGTAATGAGCAGTTCTTC. Translated: CASLAGVGNEQFF.

The CDR3 DNA follows: TGTGCCAGCAGCTTAGCGGACCCCAGGGGGAGGGAGACCCAGTACTTC. Translating it yields CASSLADPRGRETQYF. V gene TRBV7-6 combines with J gene TRBJ2-5; TRBD1 might be the D (7 bases). The V gene's germline CDR1 is SGHVS and CDR2 FNYEAQ. CDR3 size: 16 residues. Deletions cut 0 bases from V and 5 bases from J, with 16 bases between.

V usage is TRBV16 and J usage is TRBJ2-3, with D perhaps matching TRBD1 (5 bases). Germline-derived CDR1 and CDR2 are KGHSY and FQNENV. The V end lost 6 bases, the J end lost 0 bases, and 16 bases lay between the germline ends. This CDR3 spans 16 amino acids. CDR3 nucleotide sequence: TGTGCCAGCAGTCCATACAGGAACCCTAGCACAGATACGCAGTATTTT. It translates to CASSPYRNPSTDTQYF.